This T cell receptor beta chain was sequenced during a study of type 1 regulatory T cells. The CDR3 extends over 16 amino acids. Per the germline V gene, CDR1 is SGHRS and CDR2 is YFSETQ. V dropped 0 bases and J dropped 5; count of bases not matched to a gene: 9. To note about this clonotype: Its antigen is undetermined.

One entry per CDR3 protein results from TCRdb running MiXCR on the reads. The sample yields about 15,000 distinct CDR3 sequences, around 15% seen once. The chain links TRBV5-1 to TRBJ2-5; 8 bases fit TRBD1. Material: cultured T cells, either the whole culture or a sorted T cell fraction (not recorded which). This sequence was found in a human donor in good health. This CDR3 reads CASSLAGTGDYETQYF. Written as DNA, the CDR3 is TGCGCCAGCAGCTTGGCCGGGACAGGCGACTATGAGACCCAGTACTTC.